This entry features one T cell receptor (beta chain) sequence. The target antigen is unknown. For TCRbeta, the library was prepared with unique molecular identifiers. A single record per CDR3 protein comes from TCRdb applying MiXCR to the PCR reads. Altogether about 580,000 distinct CDR3 sequences are present, 23% being singletons, with the ten largest covering over 12%. The data were obtained in a study of T-cell reconstitution after alpha-beta-depleted transplantation in children. Trimming left V 1 base short and J 1 base short, with 8 bases between. Per germline, CDR1 LNHNV and CDR2 YYDKDF (reference sequence). CDR3 length: 15 residues. Study outcomes and limitations: In some patients, recipient T cells and intrathymic progenitors surviving conditioning explained high day-60 diversity. As was reported, about two months after transplant, alpha-beta T cells came from several hundred expanded graft clones. Among T cells one year after transplant, newly produced cells accounted for most counts and diversity.

V usage is TRBV15 and J usage is TRBJ2-1; D gene ambiguous. The source material was PBMCs, mostly from graft donor cells, sampled 360 days after TCRalphabeta/CD19-depleted stem cell transplant. The TCR sequence derives from a boy less than two years old who had a stem cell transplant for acute myeloid leukemia, so the T cells may come from the graft donor. The CDR3: CATSRGIESYNEQFF. The CDR3 DNA reads TGTGCCACCAGCAGAGGGATTGAGTCCTACAATGAGCAGTTCTTC.